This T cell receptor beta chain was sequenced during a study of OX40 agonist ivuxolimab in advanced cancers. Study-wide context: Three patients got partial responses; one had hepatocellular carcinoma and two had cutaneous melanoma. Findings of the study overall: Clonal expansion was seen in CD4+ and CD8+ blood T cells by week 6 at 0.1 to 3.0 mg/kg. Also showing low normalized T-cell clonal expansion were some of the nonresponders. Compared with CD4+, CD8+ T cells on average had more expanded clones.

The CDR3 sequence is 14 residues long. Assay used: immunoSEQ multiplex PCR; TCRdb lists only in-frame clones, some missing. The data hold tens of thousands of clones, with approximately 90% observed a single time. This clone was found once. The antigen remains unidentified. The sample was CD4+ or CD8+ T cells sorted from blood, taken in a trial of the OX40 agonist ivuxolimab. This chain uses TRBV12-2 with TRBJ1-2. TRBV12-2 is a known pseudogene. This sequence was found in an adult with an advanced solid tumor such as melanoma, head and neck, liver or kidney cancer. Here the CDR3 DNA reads TGTGCAAGGGGGGAACTCCGAGCTAACTATGGCTACACCTTC. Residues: CARGELRANYGYTF.